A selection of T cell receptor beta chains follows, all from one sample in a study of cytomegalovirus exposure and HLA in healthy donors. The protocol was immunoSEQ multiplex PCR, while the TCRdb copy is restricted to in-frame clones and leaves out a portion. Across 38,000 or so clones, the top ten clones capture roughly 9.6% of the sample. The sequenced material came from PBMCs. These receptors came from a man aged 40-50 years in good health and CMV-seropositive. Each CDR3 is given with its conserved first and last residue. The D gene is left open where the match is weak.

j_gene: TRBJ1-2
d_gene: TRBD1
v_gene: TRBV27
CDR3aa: CASSPFGAGGESYGYTF
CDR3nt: TGTGCCAGCAGTCCCTTTGGGGCAGGGGGCGAGTCCTATGGCTACACCTTC

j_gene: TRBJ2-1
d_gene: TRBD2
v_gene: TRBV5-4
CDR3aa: CASSLGGRLAGVHEQFF
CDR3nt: TGTGCCAGCAGCTTGGGGGGGCGACTAGCGGGAGTGCATGAGCAGTTCTTC

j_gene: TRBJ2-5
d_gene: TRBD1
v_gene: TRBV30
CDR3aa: CAWSRTGGRETQYF
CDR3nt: TGTGCCTGGAGTAGAACAGGGGGCAGGGAGACCCAGTACTTC

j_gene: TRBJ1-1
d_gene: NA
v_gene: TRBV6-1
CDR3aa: CASLGGTEAFF
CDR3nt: TGTGCCAGCTTGGGGGGCACTGAAGCTTTCTTT

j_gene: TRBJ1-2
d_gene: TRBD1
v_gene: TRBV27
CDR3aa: CASSWDRDSGGYTF
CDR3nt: TGTGCCAGCAGCTGGGACAGGGACTCTGGTGGCTACACCTTC

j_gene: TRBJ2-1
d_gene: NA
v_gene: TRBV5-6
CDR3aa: CASSLSREQFF
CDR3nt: TGTGCCAGCAGCTTGTCGAGGGAGCAGTTCTTC

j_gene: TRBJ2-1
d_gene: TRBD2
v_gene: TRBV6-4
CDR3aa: CASSDGAGGPHNEQFF
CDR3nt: TGTGCCAGCAGTGACGGGGCGGGAGGGCCGCACAATGAGCAGTTCTTC

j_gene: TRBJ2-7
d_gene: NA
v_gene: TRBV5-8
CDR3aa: CASSLLYNEQYF
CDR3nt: TGTGCCAGCAGCTTGCTCTATAACGAGCAGTACTTC

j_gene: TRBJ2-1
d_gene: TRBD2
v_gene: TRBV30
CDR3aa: CAWSGDTAGVIIWCEQFF
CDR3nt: TGTGCCTGGAGTGGTGATACAGCGGGAGTGATCATTTGGTGTGAGCAGTTCTTC

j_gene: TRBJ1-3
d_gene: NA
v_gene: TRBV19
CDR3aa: CASSTGSRAGNTIYF
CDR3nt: TGTGCCAGTAGTACGGGATCCCGGGCCGGAAACACCATATATTTT

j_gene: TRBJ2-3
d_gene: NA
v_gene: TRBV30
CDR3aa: CAWSVLGPDTQYF
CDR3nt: TGTGCCTGGAGTGTACTAGGGCCAGATACGCAGTATTTT

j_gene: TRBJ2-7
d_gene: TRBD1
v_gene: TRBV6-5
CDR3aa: CASRGPGQGYEQYF
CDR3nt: TGTGCCAGCAGGGGACCGGGACAGGGATACGAGCAGTACTTC

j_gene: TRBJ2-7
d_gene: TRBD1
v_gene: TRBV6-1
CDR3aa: CARGQGSEQYF
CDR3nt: TGTGCCAGGGGACAGGGGAGCGAGCAGTACTTC

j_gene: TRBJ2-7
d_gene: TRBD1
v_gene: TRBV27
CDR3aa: CASSLDRIDEQYF
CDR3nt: TGTGCCAGCAGTTTGGACAGGATCGACGAGCAGTACTTC

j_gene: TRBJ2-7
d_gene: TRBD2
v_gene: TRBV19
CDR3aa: CASSRLAGGYEQYF
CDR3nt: TGTGCCAGTAGCAGGCTAGCGGGAGGCTACGAGCAGTACTTC

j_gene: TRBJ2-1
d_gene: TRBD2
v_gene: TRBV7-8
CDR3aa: CASSLKQVSGRTGEQFF
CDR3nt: TGTGCCAGCAGCTTAAAGCAAGTTAGCGGGAGGACGGGTGAGCAGTTCTTC

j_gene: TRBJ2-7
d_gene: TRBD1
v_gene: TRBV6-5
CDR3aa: CASQGTVAKIYEQYF
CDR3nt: TGTGCCAGCCAGGGGACAGTCGCGAAGATTTACGAGCAGTACTTC

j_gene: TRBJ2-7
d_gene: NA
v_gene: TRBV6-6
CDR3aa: CASSYQNPQSYEQYF
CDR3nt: TGTGCCAGCAGTTACCAAAACCCACAGAGCTACGAGCAGTACTTC

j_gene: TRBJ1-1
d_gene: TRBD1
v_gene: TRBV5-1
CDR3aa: CASSYGQDASEAFF
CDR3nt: TGCGCCAGCAGCTACGGACAGGATGCTTCTGAAGCTTTCTTT

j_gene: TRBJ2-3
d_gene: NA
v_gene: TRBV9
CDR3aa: CASSVGGSAGDTQYF
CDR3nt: TGTGCCAGCAGCGTAGGTGGGAGTGCTGGAGATACGCAGTATTTT

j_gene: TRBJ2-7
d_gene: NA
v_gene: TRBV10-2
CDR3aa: CASSETTNHEQYF
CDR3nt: TGCGCCAGCAGCGAGACTACCAACCACGAGCAGTACTTC

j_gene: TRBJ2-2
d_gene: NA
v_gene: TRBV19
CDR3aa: CASTPGSNTGELFF
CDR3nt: TGTGCCAGTACCCCAGGATCGAACACCGGGGAGCTGTTTTTT

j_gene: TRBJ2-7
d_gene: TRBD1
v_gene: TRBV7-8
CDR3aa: CASSPPGTVFGEQYF
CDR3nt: TGTGCCAGCAGCCCGCCTGGGACAGTCTTTGGCGAGCAGTACTTC

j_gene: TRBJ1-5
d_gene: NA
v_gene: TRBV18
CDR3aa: CASSPPGGHQPQHF
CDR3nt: TGTGCCAGCTCACCACCAGGGGGTCATCAGCCCCAGCATTTT

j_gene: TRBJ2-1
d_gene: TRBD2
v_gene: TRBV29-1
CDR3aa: CSVGGLAGLGEQFF
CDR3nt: TGCAGCGTTGGGGGACTAGCGGGCCTCGGGGAGCAGTTCTTC

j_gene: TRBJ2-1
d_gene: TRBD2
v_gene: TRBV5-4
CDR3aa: CASRPTSGMTGNEQFF
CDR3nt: TGTGCCAGCAGGCCGACTAGCGGGATGACGGGCAATGAGCAGTTCTTC

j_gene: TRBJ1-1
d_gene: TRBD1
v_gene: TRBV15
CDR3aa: CATSRGRQGNTEAFF
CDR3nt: TGTGCCACCAGCAGAGGCCGACAGGGGAACACTGAAGCTTTCTTT

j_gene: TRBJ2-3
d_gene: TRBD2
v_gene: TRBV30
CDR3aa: CAWSGRDRDTQYF
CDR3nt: TGTGCCTGGAGCGGGAGGGATCGAGATACGCAGTATTTT

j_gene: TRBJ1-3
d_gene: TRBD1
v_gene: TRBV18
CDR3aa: CASSSQGANPGNTIYF
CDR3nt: TGTGCCAGCTCATCACAGGGGGCCAACCCTGGAAACACCATATATTTT

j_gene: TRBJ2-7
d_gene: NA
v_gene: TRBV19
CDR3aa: CASSIDFSGTYEQYF
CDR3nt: TGTGCCAGTAGTATTGATTTTTCCGGGACCTACGAGCAGTACTTC

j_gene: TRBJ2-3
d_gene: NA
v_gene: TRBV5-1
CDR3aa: CASSWAGAVDTQYF
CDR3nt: TGCGCCAGCAGCTGGGCGGGTGCGGTAGATACGCAGTATTTT

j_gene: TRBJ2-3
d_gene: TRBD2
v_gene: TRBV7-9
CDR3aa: CASSVRAGSTDTQYF
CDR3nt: TGTGCCAGCAGCGTCCGAGCGGGGAGCACAGATACGCAGTATTTT

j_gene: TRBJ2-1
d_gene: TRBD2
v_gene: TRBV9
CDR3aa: CASSVDPGLAGNNEQFF
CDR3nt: TGTGCCAGCAGCGTAGATCCAGGACTAGCGGGGAACAATGAGCAGTTCTTC

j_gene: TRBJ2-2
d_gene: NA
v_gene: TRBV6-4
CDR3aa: CASSEGTAHTGELFF
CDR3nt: TGTGCCAGCAGCGAGGGCACAGCCCACACCGGGGAGCTGTTTTTT

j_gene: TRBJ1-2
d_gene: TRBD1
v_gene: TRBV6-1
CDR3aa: CASRFRKGQNYGYTF
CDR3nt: TGTGCCAGCAGGTTTCGAAAGGGACAGAACTATGGCTACACCTTC

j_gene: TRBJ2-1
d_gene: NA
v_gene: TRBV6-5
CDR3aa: CASSFGSLQFF
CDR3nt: TGTGCCAGCAGTTTCGGGAGTTTGCAGTTCTTC

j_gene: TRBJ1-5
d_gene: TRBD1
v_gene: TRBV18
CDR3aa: CASSPGQGGSNQPQHF
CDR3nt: TGTGCCAGCTCACCAGGACAGGGGGGGAGCAATCAGCCCCAGCATTTT

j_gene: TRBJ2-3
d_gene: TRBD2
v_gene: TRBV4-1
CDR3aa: CASSQGGGLASFTDTQYF
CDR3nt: TGCGCCAGCAGCCAAGGGGGGGGACTAGCATCTTTCACAGATACGCAGTATTTT

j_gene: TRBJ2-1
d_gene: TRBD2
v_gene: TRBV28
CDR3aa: CASYPLTSGSYEQFF
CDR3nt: TGTGCCAGCTACCCCTTGACTAGCGGGAGCTATGAGCAGTTCTTC

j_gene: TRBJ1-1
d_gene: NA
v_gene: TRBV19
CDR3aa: CASSIKARGNMNTEAFF
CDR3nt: TGTGCCAGTAGTATAAAAGCACGGGGAAACATGAACACTGAAGCTTTCTTT

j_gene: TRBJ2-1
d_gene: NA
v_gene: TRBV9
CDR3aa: CASSPPAGTGNEQFF
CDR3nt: TGTGCCAGCAGCCCACCGGCCGGGACTGGTAATGAGCAGTTCTTC

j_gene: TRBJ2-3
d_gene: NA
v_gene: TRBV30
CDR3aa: CAWSVRDTQYF
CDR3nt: TGTGCCTGGAGTGTCAGGGATACGCAGTATTTT

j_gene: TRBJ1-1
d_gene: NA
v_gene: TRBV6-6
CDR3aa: CASSYSSTNTEAFF
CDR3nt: TGTGCCAGCAGTTACTCTTCTACTAACACTGAAGCTTTCTTT

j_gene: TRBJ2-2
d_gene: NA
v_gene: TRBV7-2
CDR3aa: CASSPHRVAMGNPGELFF
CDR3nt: TGTGCCAGCAGCCCACACAGGGTGGCTATGGGGAACCCCGGGGAGCTGTTTTTT

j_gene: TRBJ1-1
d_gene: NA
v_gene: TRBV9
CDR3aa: CASSVTSNTEAFF
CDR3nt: TGTGCCAGCAGCGTGACATCGAACACTGAAGCTTTCTTT

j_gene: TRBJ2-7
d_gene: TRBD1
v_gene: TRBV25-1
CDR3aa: CASSAPGQGVYEQYF
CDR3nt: TGTGCCAGCAGTGCACCGGGACAGGGGGTTTACGAGCAGTACTTC

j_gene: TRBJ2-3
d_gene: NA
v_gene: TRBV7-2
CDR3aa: CASSQQGGGTDTQYF
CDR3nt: TGTGCCAGCAGCCAACAGGGGGGGGGCACAGATACGCAGTATTTT

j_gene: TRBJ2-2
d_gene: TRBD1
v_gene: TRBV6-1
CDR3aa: CASEGQGGSGELFF
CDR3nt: TGTGCCAGCGAAGGACAGGGGGGGTCCGGGGAGCTGTTTTTT

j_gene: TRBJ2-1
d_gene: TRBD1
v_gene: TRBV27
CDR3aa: CASSPWTGANEQFF
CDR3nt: TGTGCCAGCAGTCCCTGGACAGGGGCGAATGAGCAGTTCTTC

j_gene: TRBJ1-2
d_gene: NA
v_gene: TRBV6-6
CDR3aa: CASSLQGDGYTF
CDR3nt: TGTGCCAGCAGTTTACAGGGTGATGGCTACACCTTC

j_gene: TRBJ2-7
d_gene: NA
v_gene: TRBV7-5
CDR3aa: CARSRHRVRYEQYF
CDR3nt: TGTGCCAGAAGCCGACACAGGGTGCGGTACGAGCAGTACTTC